These 17 T cell receptor beta chains were sequenced from one sample in a study of T cell repertoires in cytomegalovirus infection. Using its own MiXCR run on the reads, TCRdb lists one record per CDR3 protein. Altogether around 180,000 distinct CDR3 sequences are present, around 20% being singletons, with the ten largest covering roughly 2.9%. Sequencing input: PBMCs. These receptors were collected from a human donor in good health (CMV status not recorded). Some clones in this sample may be carry-over from other donors' samples.

The chain uses TRBV20-1 and TRBJ1-5; 7 bases line up with TRBD1. The CDR3 totals 16 residues. The V segment lost 2 bases and the J segment 0 bases; nucleotides outside the gene matches: 7. Germline assignment: CDR1 DFQATT and CDR2 SNEGSKA (reference sequence). CDR3 sequence reads: CSARRQGGSSNQPQHF. The CDR3 DNA reads TGCAGTGCTAGACGACAGGGCGGATCTAGCAATCAGCCCCAGCATTTT.

The V call is TRBV6-6, the J call TRBJ1-5, with a possible D match to TRBD1 (5 bases). Per the germline V gene, CDR1 is MNHNY and CDR2 is SVGAGI (reference sequence). V was shortened by 7 bases and J by 0 bases, with 10 bases between the two germline ends. The CDR3 sequence is 14 residues long. CDR3 sequence reads: CASTGRNSNQPQHF. For the CDR3, the DNA is TGTGCCAGCACAGGGCGTAATAGCAATCAGCCCCAGCATTTT.

The chain combines TRBV20-1 with TRBJ1-1, with TRBD1 matching over 8 bases. V lost 6 bases and J lost 3; bases outside the gene matches: 6. Per germline, CDR1 DFQATT and CDR2 SNEGSKA (reference sequence). The CDR3 spans 13 residues. CDR3 sequence: CSADRGTDTEAFF. CDR3 nucleotides: TGCAGTGCCGACAGGGGCACAGACACTGAAGCTTTCTTT.

This clonotype was detected only a few times. This sequence joins TRBV11-3 and TRBJ2-1; D ambiguous. The CDR3 is 13 residues long. The ends were cut back, 4 bases at V and 8 bases at J, with 12 bases in the middle. Germline-derived CDR1 and CDR2 are SGHNT and YENEEA. The CDR3 loop reads CASSSLLGDEQFF. CDR3 nucleotide sequence: TGTGCCAGCAGCTCCCTTCTCGGCGATGAGCAGTTCTTC.

This clonotype was seen a single time. CDR3 sequence: CASSLEGVQYF. CDR3 nucleotides: TGTGCCAGCAGTTTAGAGGGGGTACAGTACTTC. The V gene is TRBV28, the J gene TRBJ2-7; TRBD1 is a possible D gene (6 bases). CDR1 and CDR2 from the germline V gene are MDHEN and SYDVKM. The CDR3 spans 11 residues. V lost 2 bases and J 10 bases, leaving 9 bases between the germline ends.

This clonotype was detected many times. This chain links TRBV12-3 or TRBV12-4 with TRBJ2-7; perhaps TRBD2 as D (5 bases). The V gene lost 3 bases and the J gene lost 0 bases, with 9 bases spanning the gap. This CDR3 has 14 amino acids. The CDR3 sequence: CASSFTGSSYEQYF. CDR3 in DNA: TGTGCCAGCAGTTTTACGGGGAGCTCCTACGAGCAGTACTTC.

This clonotype was counted a few times. The V gene is TRBV7-4, the J gene TRBJ2-1; the match to TRBD2 covers 11 bases. The CDR3 covers 16 residues. Per germline, CDR1 SGHVT and CDR2 SQSDAQ. V lost 5 bases and J lost 2; bases outside the gene matches: 5. The CDR3 region has the DNA TGTGCCAGCAGCCAGGGGGGACTAGCGGCCTACAATGAGCAGTTCTTC. Encoded protein: CASSQGGLAAYNEQFF.

This clonotype was recorded a few times. This chain connects TRBV6-1 to TRBJ2-7; no reliable D call. Germline CDR1 and CDR2: MNHNS and SASEGT. V gave up 8 bases and J gave up 7 bases, with 18 bases separating them. The CDR3 sequence is 13 residues long. CDR3 amino acids: CASGSGTRSEQYF. CDR3 DNA: TGTGCCAGCGGTTCAGGAACTCGGAGTGAGCAGTACTTC.

The chain joins TRBV24-1 to TRBJ1-2, with TRBD1 matching over 9 bases. The CDR3 spans 16 residues. Germline CDR1 reads KGHDR; CDR2 reads SFDVKD. The ends lost 2 bases at V and 8 bases at J; junction bases unmatched: 11. DNA for the CDR3: TGTGCCACCAGTGATTCCACAGGGGGCCTGACGTACGGCTACACCTTC. Its protein product is CATSDSTGGLTYGYTF.

This clonotype was seen a few times. The V call is TRBV12-3 or TRBV12-4, the J call TRBJ2-5, with 10 bases that match TRBD2. V was pared by 8 bases and J by 2 bases, with 14 bases of the junction left unmatched. The CDR3 runs 17 residues. The CDR3: CASGLTEKLAGQETQYF. DNA for the CDR3: TGTGCCAGCGGCCTAACGGAGAAACTAGCGGGGCAAGAGACCCAGTACTTC.

Only a few counts were recorded for this clonotype. The V gene is TRBV27, the J gene TRBJ1-5; D ambiguous. The germline V gene has CDR1 MNHEY and CDR2 SMNVEV (reference sequence). With 7 bases removed from V and 1 base from J, the gap between germline ends came to 14 bases. The CDR3 runs to 15 residues. The CDR3 sequence: CASIPGLYSNQPQHF. The CDR3 nucleotides read TGTGCCAGCATTCCCGGGCTTTACAGCAATCAGCCCCAGCATTTT.

There are many counts of this clonotype. The CDR3 coding sequence is TGTGCCAGCAGCTCCCAAGGCGGGAGCGGTCCCAATGAGCAGTTCTTC. Protein sequence: CASSSQGGSGPNEQFF. The chain carries TRBV7-2 and TRBJ2-1, with 7 bases that match TRBD2. The CDR3 extends over 16 amino acids. The germline V gene encodes CDR1 SGHTA and CDR2 FQGNSA. V gave up 4 bases and J gave up 6 bases; unmatched junction bases: 12.

This chain connects TRBV20-1 to TRBJ2-5; TRBD2 aligns across 7 bases. After removal of 1 base from V and 5 bases from J, the junction contained 7 bases not matched to a gene. There are 14 residues in the CDR3. Germline V lookup: CDR1 DFQATT, CDR2 SNEGSKA (reference sequence). The CDR3 sequence: CSARALLGGETQYF. The CDR3 DNA follows: TGCAGTGCTAGAGCTCTCCTGGGGGGGGAGACCCAGTACTTC.

This clonotype has a count of ten or more. This chain connects TRBV5-6 to TRBJ2-1; 12 bases match TRBD2. The CDR3 length is 16 residues. V lost 4 bases and J lost 8; bases outside the gene matches: 10. Germline CDR1 is SGHDT and CDR2 is YYEEEE. CDR3 sequence reads: CASSLGLAGLVDEQFF. CDR3 sequence (DNA): TGTGCCAGCAGCCTCGGACTAGCGGGACTTGTAGATGAGCAGTTCTTC.

This clonotype turned up a few times. The chain uses TRBV25-1 and TRBJ2-5; tentatively, D is TRBD1 or TRBD2 (6 bases each). Germline V gene lookup returns CDR1 MGHDK and CDR2 SYGVNS. Trimming took off 10 bases at V and 4 bases at J, with 19 bases between the two ends. This CDR3 has 14 residues. This CDR3 reads CATSGQLGRETQYF. The CDR3 nucleotides read TGTGCCACATCCGGACAGCTCGGGAGAGAGACCCAGTACTTC.

This clonotype was found many times. The genes are TRBV6-2 or TRBV6-3 and TRBJ1-1; D possibly corresponds to TRBD1 (6 bases). The CDR3 consists of 16 residues. The germline V and J ends were trimmed by 2 bases and 0 bases, with 13 bases remaining between them. CDR1 is MNHEY, CDR2 SVGEGT, per germline. The CDR3 region has the DNA TGTGCCAGCAGTTACCCAGCGGGGGCGGTGAACACTGAAGCTTTCTTT. It is translated as CASSYPAGAVNTEAFF.

This clonotype was counted only a few times. The J gene is TRBJ2-1, the V gene TRBV11-3; 11 positions match TRBD2. Trimming removed 5 bases from V and 8 bases from J; junction bases left unmatched: 14. CDR1 is SGHNT, CDR2 YENEEA, per germline. This CDR3 has 17 residues. The CDR3 sequence: CASSGLLAGVFSDEQFF. Here the CDR3 DNA reads TGTGCCAGCAGCGGATTACTAGCGGGAGTTTTTTCCGATGAGCAGTTCTTC.